Listed below are T cell receptor beta chains from one sample, sequenced in a study of identifying expanded T cells in peripheral blood. Data came from immunoSEQ multiplex PCR; TCRdb stores just in-frame clones and leaves some out. This table holds about 110,000 clones, 88% found once. The material sequenced was blood. These TCRs come from a person aged 18 to 75 in good health. Both conserved end residues are part of each CDR3. The D gene is left open where the match is weak. A row's size may be missing; if present it is once, few, many or a size class.

V,J,size,D,CDR3,DNA
TRBV18,TRBJ2-1,.,TRBD2,CASSPPASGGMDEQFF,TGTGCCAGCTCACCCCCGGCTAGCGGGGGGATGGATGAGCAGTTCTTC
TRBV7-2,TRBJ2-7,.,TRBD2,CASSFGGLAGGGYEQYF,TGTGCCAGCAGCTTTGGGGGACTAGCGGGAGGAGGATACGAGCAGTACTTC
TRBV11-2,TRBJ2-7,.,.,CASSSGRGQVEQYF,TGTGCCAGCAGCTCTGGGCGGGGGCAGGTCGAGCAGTACTTC
TRBV5-1,TRBJ1-6,once,.,CASSLEASTSPLHF,TGCGCCAGCAGCTTGGAGGCCTCGACTTCACCCCTCCACTTT
TRBV15,TRBJ1-5,.,.,CATSRGGGNQPQHF,TGTGCCACCAGCAGAGGGGGAGGCAATCAGCCCCAGCATTTT
TRBV27,TRBJ1-3,.,.,CASSWRPTGNTIYF,TGTGCCAGCAGTTGGAGACCCACAGGGAACACCATATATTTT
TRBV6-1,TRBJ2-7,once,TRBD1,CASGQVLYEQYF,TGTGCCAGCGGACAGGTACTCTACGAGCAGTACTTC
TRBV20-1,TRBJ1-1,.,.,CSAIRGAEAFF,TGCAGTGCCATTCGGGGCGCTGAAGCTTTCTTT
TRBV6-1,TRBJ1-4,few,.,CASRTAGARGEKLFF,TGTGCCAGCAGGACAGCCGGGGCTCGGGGTGAAAAACTGTTTTTT
TRBV10-3,TRBJ2-7,.,TRBD1,CAISTGGSVEQYF,TGTGCCATCAGTACAGGGGGGTCAGTCGAGCAGTACTTC
TRBV6-1,TRBJ1-3,.,.,CAKWEGLGNTIYF,TGTGCCAAATGGGAGGGCCTAGGAAACACCATATATTTT
TRBV28,TRBJ2-7,.,.,CASSTYTEQYF,TGTGCCAGCAGTACGTATACCGAGCAGTACTTC
TRBV19,TRBJ1-1,.,.,CASKITGSTEAFF,TGTGCCAGTAAAATTACAGGGAGCACTGAAGCTTTCTTT
TRBV5-1,TRBJ1-1,.,TRBD1,CASSRSTGGTEAFF,TGCGCCAGCAGCAGATCGACAGGGGGGACTGAAGCTTTCTTT